This TCR beta chain was sequenced in a study of control samples from healthy donors and cancer patients. TCRdb keeps only in-frame clones here, not all; method: immunoSEQ multiplex PCR. Among 170,000 or so clones listed, 80% to 95% were seen once. Sequencing was performed on blood. The sequence came from a middle-aged woman in good health.

As DNA, the CDR3 is TGTGCCAGCAGCCCAATAGGAGGAGAACTGTTTTTT. Protein product: CASSPIGGELFF. The J gene is TRBJ1-4, the V gene TRBV3-1 (or the pseudogene TRBV3-2); D is undetermined. The CDR3 is 12 residues long. In germline, CDR1 is LGHDT, CDR2 YNNKEL (reference sequence). Trimming pared 4 bases from V and 12 bases from J, leaving 12 bases between.